This TCR beta chain came from a study of blood T cell repertoires in COVID-19. The CDR3 length is 13 residues. Trimming shortened V by 5 bases and J by 6 bases, and 14 bases separated the two germline ends. TCRdb's copy holds only in-frame clones and misses some; the assay was immunoSEQ multiplex PCR. The data contain over 300,000 clones, roughly nine tenths of them seen just once; the ten biggest clones take up 5% to 7%. The TCR comes from a man aged 18 to 30 who had recovered from COVID-19. What was sequenced was peripheral blood. The chain joins TRBV12-3 or TRBV12-4 to TRBJ2-7; unclear D gene. CDR3 in DNA: TGTGCCAGCAGTCCCTCCCTATTAGCCGAGCAGTACTTC. Amino acid sequence: CASSPSLLAEQYF.